These 29 T cell receptor beta chains were all obtained from the same sample, sequenced in a study of molecular identifiers for immune sequencing clone quantification (dated by TCRdb to the late 2010s). The library was obtained by PCR. Sequencing relied on an Illumina HiSeq 4000. The raw public reads went through TCRdb reprocessing: fastp at Q25, MiXCR clone calling, in-frame beta chains kept. Rows with a matching CDR3 protein are joined into one entry that keeps the most common DNA and genes. This sample is represented by 100,000 or so distinct CDR3 sequences; approximately 22% of them were singletons. The ten top clones hold 0.85% to 1.2% of the sample. The specimen was naive CD8+ T cells from blood, with Jurkat cell RNA spiked in. This sample's cell subset or site label indicates: FACS-sorted CD8+CD4-CCR7+CD45RA+ naive T cells. The receptors shown here come from a human donor in good health. Some libraries in this study had Jurkat cell RNA spiked in.

This clonotype was seen at least ten times. V usage is TRBV12-3 or TRBV12-4 and J usage is TRBJ2-7, with a weak D call TRBD1 (6 bases). Deletions cut 2 bases from V and 3 bases from J, with 17 bases between. The CDR3 covers 16 residues. The CDR3 reads CASSLSGQGTNYEQYF. The CDR3 region has the DNA TGTGCCAGCAGTTTAAGCGGCCAGGGGACCAACTACGAGCAGTACTTC.

This clonotype appeared many times. The chain has TRBV5-1 and TRBJ2-7; 8 bases are a match to TRBD1. Germline loops: CDR1 SGHRS, CDR2 YFSETQ. J gave up 5 bases and V 4 bases, and 8 bases lay outside the gene matches. The CDR3 spans 14 residues. This CDR3 reads CASSEDRGPHEQYF. DNA for the CDR3: TGCGCCAGCAGCGAAGACAGGGGTCCACACGAGCAGTACTTC.

J is TRBJ2-3 and V is TRBV2, with a possible D match to TRBD2 (7 bases). Germline V gives CDR1 SNHLY, CDR2 FYNNEI. Trimming took off 7 bases at V and 4 bases at J, with 12 bases between the two ends. The CDR3 has 13 residues. This CDR3 is CASIGGVADTQYF. CDR3 DNA: TGTGCCAGCATAGGGGGGGTCGCAGATACGCAGTATTTT.

There are many counts of this clonotype. The chain links TRBV30 to TRBJ2-3; D ambiguous. Germline values: CDR1 GTSNPN, CDR2 SVGIG (reference sequence). This CDR3 comprises 15 residues. V lost 0 bases and J lost 6, with 16 bases in between. The CDR3 bases are TGTGCCTGGAGTGTACCGGAAGGATCCTGGGATACGCAGTATTTT. Residues: CAWSVPEGSWDTQYF.

This clonotype was found many times. CDR3 amino acids: CSVVMYEQYF. DNA for the CDR3: TGCAGTGTGGTGATGTACGAGCAGTACTTC. This rearrangement joins TRBV20-1 to TRBJ2-7; no firm D call. The CDR3 runs to 10 residues. V was shortened by 7 bases and J by 4 bases, with 8 bases between the two germline ends. From germline, CDR1 is DFQATT and CDR2 SNEGSKA (reference sequence).

There are many counts of this clonotype. The chain employs TRBV29-1 and TRBJ2-5; D unresolved. Germline V gives CDR1 SQVTM, CDR2 ANQGSEA. The V and J ends lost 4 bases and 2 bases respectively, with 5 bases between them. This CDR3 has 11 amino acids. CDR3 loop: CSVGGQETQYF. CDR3 nucleotides: TGCAGCGTTGGGGGACAAGAGACCCAGTACTTC.

The rearrangement links TRBV13 to TRBJ2-1; the D is unclear. The CDR3 has 14 amino acids. V was cut by 4 bases and J by 1 base, with 8 bases left in between. Germline V lookup: CDR1 PRHDT, CDR2 FYEKMQ (reference sequence). The CDR3 DNA is TGTGCCAGCAGCTCCCTTGTGTCCTACAATGAGCAGTTCTTC. Protein product: CASSSLVSYNEQFF.

Turning to this clonotype: A much larger clone is a single base away; this may be a read error. The chain employs TRBV7-9 and TRBJ2-7; D gene uncertain. Germline CDR1 reads SEHNR; CDR2 reads FQNEAQ (reference sequence). The CDR3 loop spans 13 amino acids. V lost 5 bases to trimming and J lost 5 bases, with 13 bases between them. The CDR3 protein is CASSPSLGHEQYF. The CDR3, as DNA: TGTGCCAGCAGCCCCTCCCTGGGCCACGAGCAGTACTTC.

Ten or more counts support this clonotype. The chain is built from TRBV18 and TRBJ2-3; TRBD2 agrees at 10 bases. In germline, CDR1 is KGHSH, CDR2 LQKENI. The CDR3 runs 16 residues. The junction had 8 bases not matched to a gene; V was cut back by 6 bases and J by 2 bases. CDR3 loop: CASSPLLAGYTDTQYF. The DNA for the CDR3 is TGTGCCAGCTCTCCCCTACTAGCGGGGTACACAGATACGCAGTATTTT.

At least ten counts were recorded for this clonotype. The chain combines TRBV27 with TRBJ2-7; 10 nucleotides align to TRBD2. V was clipped by 5 bases and J by 4 bases; unmatched bases: 8. Looked up from germline, CDR1 is MNHEY and CDR2 is SMNVEV (reference sequence). This CDR3 is 15 amino acids long. The CDR3 DNA reads as TGTGCCAGCAGTCAGAAGCGGGAGGGCCTTTACGAGCAGTACTTC. The encoded protein is CASSQKREGLYEQYF.

Worth noting for this clonotype: Given a much more abundant clone one base away, this may be a read error. This sequence joins TRBV7-9 and TRBJ2-2; unclear D gene. The length of the CDR3 is 14 residues. From germline, CDR1 is SEHNR and CDR2 FQNEAQ (reference sequence). The germline V and J ends were trimmed by 4 bases and 4 bases, with 10 bases remaining between them. CDR3 nucleotides: TGTGCCAGCAGCTCGGGTGGAACCACCGGGGAGCTGTTTTTT. Its translation: CASSSGGTTGELFF. Using reference TRBV7-9 and TRBJ2-2 for the parts outside the CDR3, the full variable domain is DTGVSQNPRHKITKRGQNVTFRCDPISEHNRLYWYRQTLGQGPEFLTYFQNEAQLEKSRLLSDRFSAERPKGSFSTLEIQRTEQGDSAMYLCASSSGGTTGELFFGEGSRLTVL.

This clonotype was detected many times. The rearrangement uses TRBV7-2 and TRBJ1-6; possible D gene TRBD1, 5 bases. V was trimmed by 7 bases and J by 0 bases, leaving 13 bases between them. CDR3 size: 16 residues. The germline V gene has CDR1 SGHTA and CDR2 FQGNSA. In DNA, the CDR3 is TGTGCCAGCAACGGCAGGGCGAGCTCCTATAATTCACCCCTCCACTTT. Its translation: CASNGRASSYNSPLHF.

About this clonotype: A clone one base away is much larger, so this may be a read error. The chain recombines TRBV5-1 with TRBJ1-1, with TRBD1 as a possible D gene (5 bases). Deletions cut 4 bases from V and 4 bases from J, with 20 bases between. Per germline, CDR1 SGHRS and CDR2 YFSETQ. This CDR3 spans 16 amino acids. CDR3 region: CASSPRQTPILTEAFF. Here the CDR3 DNA reads TGCGCCAGCAGCCCGAGACAGACTCCAATTCTCACTGAAGCTTTCTTT.

This clonotype was seen a few times. The chain is built from TRBV13 and TRBJ2-3; 9 nucleotides match TRBD1. This CDR3 is built from 20 residues. Germline assignment: CDR1 PRHDT and CDR2 FYEKMQ (reference sequence). V shed 3 bases and J 0 bases; nucleotides not matched to a gene: 16. Here the CDR3 DNA reads TGTGCCAGCAGCTTCGGACCGGGACAGGGAGTTAGGGGCAGCACAGATACGCAGTATTTT. It yields the protein CASSFGPGQGVRGSTDTQYF.

This clonotype was counted many times. The chain has TRBV29-1 and TRBJ2-1; 8 bases are shared with TRBD2. The CDR3 extends over 15 amino acids. Per germline, CDR1 SQVTM and CDR2 ANQGSEA. J gave up 4 bases and V 7 bases, and 12 bases lay outside the gene matches. The CDR3 loop reads CSGAGWSGSYNEQFF. CDR3 DNA sequence: TGCAGCGGAGCAGGCTGGAGCGGGAGTTACAATGAGCAGTTCTTC.

The table lists this clonotype with many counts. The genes are TRBV20-1 and TRBJ2-7; 8 bases fit TRBD1. Per the germline V gene, CDR1 is DFQATT and CDR2 is SNEGSKA (reference sequence). The junction had 9 bases not matched to a gene; V was cut back by 6 bases and J by 2 bases. This CDR3 has 14 amino acids. CDR3 protein: CSAASGQAAYEQYF. CDR3 DNA sequence: TGCAGTGCCGCGTCGGGACAGGCGGCCTACGAGCAGTACTTC.

Concerning this clonotype: A single base separates this from a much larger clone, so it may be a read error. The V and J genes are TRBV6-2 or TRBV6-3 and TRBJ2-7; D perhaps matches TRBD2 (6 bases). Looked up from germline, CDR1 is MNHEY and CDR2 is SVGEGT. V dropped 2 bases and J dropped 6 bases, with 20 bases sitting between them. The CDR3 runs 16 residues. CDR3 nucleotide sequence: TGTGCCAGCAGTTACCTTAACGGGACTCCTCCCTCCGAGCAGTACTTC. This codes for CASSYLNGTPPSEQYF.

This clonotype came up a few times. V and J are TRBV4-1 and TRBJ2-7; TRBD1 matches at 7 bases. J was trimmed by 5 bases and V by 4 bases; bases with no gene match: 5. This CDR3 comprises 13 residues. Per germline, CDR1 MGHRA and CDR2 YSYEKL. The CDR3 sequence is CASSRDREHEQYF. CDR3 sequence (DNA): TGCGCCAGCAGCCGCGACAGGGAGCACGAGCAGTACTTC.

The chain employs TRBV12-3 or TRBV12-4 and TRBJ1-4; D is possibly TRBD1 (6 bases). V was shortened by 6 bases and J by 4 bases, with 15 bases between the two germline ends. The CDR3 has 15 residues. The CDR3 bases are TGTGCCAGCAGCCCTCAGGGGAGCGATAATGAAAAACTGTTTTTT. This sequence encodes CASSPQGSDNEKLFF.

This clonotype was picked up many times. The chain uses TRBV6-5 and TRBJ2-5, with 10 bases fitting TRBD2. The CDR3 covers 18 residues. The germline CDR1 and CDR2 sequences are MNHEY and SVGAGI. V lost 0 bases, J lost 0 bases, and 7 bases stayed unmatched. The CDR3 spells CASSYSGLAGVYQETQYF. The CDR3, as DNA: TGTGCCAGCAGTTACTCGGGCCTAGCGGGGGTGTACCAAGAGACCCAGTACTTC.

The V gene is TRBV5-1, the J gene TRBJ2-3; 8 bases fit TRBD2. CDR3 length: 16 amino acids. The germline V gene has CDR1 SGHRS and CDR2 YFSETQ. The ends lost 0 bases at V and 6 bases at J; junction bases unmatched: 9. The CDR3 loop is CASSLESGGARDTQYF. The CDR3 DNA reads as TGCGCCAGCAGCTTGGAGTCCGGGGGGGCTAGGGATACGCAGTATTTT.

This clonotype has at least ten counts. Here the CDR3 reads CASSQDQVTYNEQFF. The CDR3 DNA sequence: TGCGCCAGCAGCCAAGATCAGGTGACCTACAATGAGCAGTTCTTC. The chain links TRBV4-3 to TRBJ2-1; D ambiguous. Per the germline V gene, CDR1 is LGHNA and CDR2 is YSLEER. V was cut by 0 bases and J by 2 bases, with 8 bases left in between. The CDR3 has 15 residues.

In its sample, this clonotype was seen a few times. The V and J genes are TRBV28 and TRBJ2-1, with 8 positions matching TRBD2. The trim removed 1 base at V and 8 bases at J, leaving 10 bases unmatched. Germline CDR1 is MDHEN and CDR2 is SYDVKM. The CDR3 has 16 amino acids. The CDR3 DNA is TGTGCCAGCAGTTTATCGGTCCCCGGGACTAGGGATGAGCAGTTCTTC. Translated, it gives CASSLSVPGTRDEQFF.

The chain links TRBV13 to TRBJ2-7; D assignment may be TRBD1 or TRBD2 (6 bases each). The CDR3 contains 14 residues. V was cut by 5 bases and J by 1 base, with 12 bases left in between. The V gene's germline CDR1 is PRHDT and CDR2 FYEKMQ (reference sequence). In DNA form, the CDR3 reads TGTGCCAGCAGCCCCGGGGGCAGTTCCTACGAGCAGTACTTC. Protein sequence: CASSPGGSSYEQYF.

The sample holds many counts of this clonotype. The rearrangement uses TRBV5-6 and TRBJ2-3; possibly TRBD2 for D (6 bases). Germline CDR1 is SGHDT and CDR2 is YYEEEE. The CDR3 has 15 amino acids. V lost 0 bases to trimming and J lost 0 bases, with 8 bases between them. The CDR3 DNA sequence: TGTGCCAGCAGCTTGGGACTAGAAAGCACAGATACGCAGTATTTT. It translates to CASSLGLESTDTQYF.

As to this clonotype: One base away lies a much larger clone, so this may be a sequencing read error. The chain combines TRBV6-2 or TRBV6-3 with TRBJ2-7, with a possible D match to TRBD1 (6 bases). This CDR3 spans 13 amino acids. CDR1 is MNHEY and CDR2 is SVGEGT in the germline V gene. The CDR3 spells CASSRDMTYGQYF. DNA for the CDR3: TGTGCCAGCAGTCGGGACATGACCTACGGGCAGTACTTC.

With respect to this clonotype: A much larger clone lies a single base off, so this may be a read error. The CDR3 region has the DNA TGTGCCAGCAGCCAAGGTAGAAGGGTTTATGGCACCGGGGAGCTGTTTTTT. This sequence encodes CASSQGRRVYGTGELFF. The chain links TRBV3-1 to TRBJ2-2; D gene uncertain. CDR1 LGHDT and CDR2 YNNKEL come from the germline V gene (reference sequence). This CDR3 has 17 residues. The V and J ends lost 1 base and 4 bases respectively, with 16 bases between them.

Many counts were recorded for this clonotype. The chain combines TRBV4-1 with TRBJ2-7, with a possible D match to TRBD1 (7 bases). The CDR3 sequence is 15 residues long. V was cut by 3 bases and J by 6 bases, with 18 bases left in between. Germline-derived CDR1 and CDR2 are MGHRA and YSYEKL. The CDR3 nucleotides read TGCGCCAGCAGCCACAAACAGGGGCCCGGGAGCGAGCAGTACTTC. Protein sequence: CASSHKQGPGSEQYF.

This clonotype occurred many times. The chain joins TRBV12-3 or TRBV12-4 to TRBJ2-2, with 12 bases lining up with TRBD1. The CDR3 is 16 residues long. Germline trimming cut 7 bases from V and 4 bases from J; bases unmatched to any gene: 7. CDR3 nucleotides: TGTGCCAGCACCCCGGGACAGGGGGCCCGCACCGGGGAGCTGTTTTTT. Its translation: CASTPGQGARTGELFF.